The clone carrying this T cell receptor beta chain was seen ten or more times. For the second PCR, which ran for roughly 6 to 12 cycles, a sample-barcoded 5' primer and a J-beta primer mix were used. TCRdb called the 5' RACE reads again in MiXCR, with one record for every CDR3 protein. Here the sample spans nearly 1 million distinct CDR3 sequences, just over 50% being singletons. The data are from a study of blood T cells in healthy people across ages. The individuals who served as donors were healthy Caucasians living in Russia, aged roughly 6 to 90. The CDR3 length is 11 residues. The germline V gene has CDR1 MNHEY and CDR2 SMNVEV (reference sequence). Trimming took off 5 bases at V and 11 bases at J, with 12 bases between the two ends.

V usage is TRBV27 and J usage is TRBJ2-5, with a weak D call TRBD1 (6 bases). The sequenced sample was blood. This receptor was identified in a woman aged 60-75 years in good health. The CDR3 DNA reads TGTGCCAGCAGTAGGGGGTCGGAGCAGTACTTC. Translating gives CASSRGSEQYF.